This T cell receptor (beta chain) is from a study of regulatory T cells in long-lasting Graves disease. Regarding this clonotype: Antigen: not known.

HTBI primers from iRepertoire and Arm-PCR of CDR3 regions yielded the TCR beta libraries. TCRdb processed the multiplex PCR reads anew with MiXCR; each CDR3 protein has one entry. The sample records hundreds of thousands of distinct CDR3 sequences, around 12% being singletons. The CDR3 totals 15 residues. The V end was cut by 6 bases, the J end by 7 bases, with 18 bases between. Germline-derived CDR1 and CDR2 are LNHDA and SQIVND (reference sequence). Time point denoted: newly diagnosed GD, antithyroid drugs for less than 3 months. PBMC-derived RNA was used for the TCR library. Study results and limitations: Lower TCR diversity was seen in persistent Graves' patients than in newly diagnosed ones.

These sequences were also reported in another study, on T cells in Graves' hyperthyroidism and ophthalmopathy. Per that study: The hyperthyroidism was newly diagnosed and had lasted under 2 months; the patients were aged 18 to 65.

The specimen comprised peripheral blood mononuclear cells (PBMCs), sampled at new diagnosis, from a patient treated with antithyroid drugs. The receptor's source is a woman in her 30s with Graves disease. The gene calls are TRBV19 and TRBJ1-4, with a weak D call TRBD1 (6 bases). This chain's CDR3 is CASRLQGYVGEKLFF. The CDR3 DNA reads TGTGCCAGTAGACTACAGGGCTATGTGGGTGAAAAACTGTTTTTT.